This T cell receptor (beta chain) was identified in a study of T cell clonotyping in hematopoietic cell transplantation. Per germline, CDR1 ENHRY and CDR2 SYGVKD. This CDR3 contains 15 residues. V was clipped by 5 bases and J by 6 bases; unmatched bases: 9. Produced via immunoSEQ multiplex PCR; TCRdb's table is partial and in-frame only. This sample has approximately 16,000 clones; approximately 85% occur once, and the top ten carry roughly 4.3%. The J gene is TRBJ1-3, the V gene TRBV10-3; 8 bases map to TRBD1. This sequence originates from a middle-aged woman in good health. Some clones in this sample may be carry-over from other donors' samples. Sequenced material: peripheral blood mononuclear cells. The CDR3 DNA reads as TGTGCCATCAGTCTCAACGGGGACAGGTCAAACACCATATATTTT. Its protein is CAISLNGDRSNTIYF.